A single sample gave rise to the 4 T cell receptor beta chains below, sequenced in a study of cytomegalovirus exposure and HLA in healthy donors. The PCR made use of 60 Vbeta and 13 Jbeta primers. The assay was immunoSEQ multiplex PCR, and TCRdb's table has in-frame clones only and misses some. This sample has approximately 100,000 clones, with 65% to 80% found just once. Material: PBMCs. All receptors derive from a woman between 40 and 50 years old in good health and CMV-seronegative.

V is TRBV4-2 and J is TRBJ2-2; D unresolved. The CDR3 has 14 residues. V was cut by 0 bases and J by 6 bases, with 8 bases left in between. The germline V gene has CDR1 LGHNA and CDR2 YNFKEQ. CDR3 sequence: CASSQDSYAGELFF. The CDR3, as DNA: TGTGCCAGCAGCCAAGATAGTTATGCCGGGGAGCTGTTTTTT.

This chain connects TRBV4-1 to TRBJ2-7; 10 bases line up with TRBD1. CDR3 size: 14 residues. Unmatched junction bases numbered 7, after V lost 5 bases and J lost 6 bases. Germline values: CDR1 MGHRA, CDR2 YSYEKL. CDR3 amino acids: CASSYRDRGGEQYF. CDR3 nucleotides: TGCGCCAGCAGCTACCGGGACAGGGGCGGCGAGCAGTACTTC.

J is TRBJ2-1 and V is TRBV15; TRBD1 matches 7 bases. Germline CDR1 reads LNHNV; CDR2 reads YYDKDF (reference sequence). The CDR3 has 14 residues. Trimming at V came to 4 bases and at J to 5 bases, leaving 5 bases not matched to a gene. The CDR3 sequence: CATSTGDRNNEQFF. The CDR3 DNA follows: TGTGCCACCAGCACAGGGGACAGAAACAATGAGCAGTTCTTC.

As for this clone: The junction shows a germline mismatch at one end, possibly a read error. V gene TRBV7-9 combines with J gene TRBJ2-7; D is undetermined. CDR3 length: 12 residues. CDR1 SEHNR and CDR2 FQNEAQ come from the germline V gene (reference sequence). For the CDR3, the DNA is TGTTCCAGCAGCTTAGGCCTACTCGAGCAGTACTTC. Protein product: CSSSLGLLEQYF. Filled out from reference TRBV7-9 and TRBJ2-7, the complete variable domain reads DTGVSQNPRHKITKRGQNVTFRCDPISEHNRLYWYRQTLGQGPEFLTYFQNEAQLEKSRLLSDRFSAERPKGSFSTLEIQRTEQGDSAMYLCSSSLGLLEQYFGPGTRLTVT.